This T cell receptor (beta chain) stems from a study of siplizumab effects on memory and regulatory T cells. Study-wide results and limits: Unstimulated subsets were the mapping target of only a minor fraction of alloreactive clones.

For this clone: What it recognizes is unknown.

Sequencing used immunoSEQ multiplex PCR; TCRdb keeps in-frame clones, though not all of them. The sample consists of tens of thousands of clones, 91% of them appearing once. The germline V and J ends were trimmed by 0 bases and 2 bases, with 9 bases remaining between them. This CDR3 contains 14 residues. Germline V gives CDR1 SGHDT, CDR2 YYEEEE. The source of this sequence is a human donor in good health. This chain joins TRBV5-6 and TRBJ2-7; D is undetermined. Sequencing used CD8+ T cells sorted from blood. The CDR3 reads CASSLVLPPYEQYF. CDR3 sequence (DNA): TGTGCCAGCAGCTTGGTACTTCCCCCCTACGAGCAGTACTTC. Looking up the rest from reference TRBV5-6 and TRBJ2-7 gives the full variable domain: DAGVTQSPTHLIKTRGQQVTLRCSPKSGHDTVSWYQQALGQGPQFIFQYYEEEERQRGNFPDRFSGHQFPNYSSELNVNALLLGDSALYLCASSLVLPPYEQYFGPGTRLTVT.